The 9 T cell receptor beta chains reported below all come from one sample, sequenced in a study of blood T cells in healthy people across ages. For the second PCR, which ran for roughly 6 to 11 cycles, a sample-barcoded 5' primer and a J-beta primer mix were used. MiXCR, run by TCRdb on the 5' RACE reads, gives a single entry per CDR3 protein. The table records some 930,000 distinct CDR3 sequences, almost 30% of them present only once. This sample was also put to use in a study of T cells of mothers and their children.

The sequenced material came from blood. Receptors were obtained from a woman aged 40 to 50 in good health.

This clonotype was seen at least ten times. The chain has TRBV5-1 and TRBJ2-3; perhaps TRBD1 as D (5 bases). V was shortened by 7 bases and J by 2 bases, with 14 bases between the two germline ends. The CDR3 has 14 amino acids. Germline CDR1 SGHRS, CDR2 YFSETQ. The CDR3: CASAPQGATDTQYF. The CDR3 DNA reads TGCGCCAGCGCCCCTCAAGGGGCCACAGATACGCAGTATTTT.

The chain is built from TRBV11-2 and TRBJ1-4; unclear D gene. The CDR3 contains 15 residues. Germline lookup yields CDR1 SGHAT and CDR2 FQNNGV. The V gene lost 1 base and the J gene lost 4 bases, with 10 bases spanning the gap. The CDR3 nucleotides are TGTGCCAGCAGCTTAGTTGGCGGTAGTAATGAAAAACTGTTTTTT. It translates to CASSLVGGSNEKLFF.

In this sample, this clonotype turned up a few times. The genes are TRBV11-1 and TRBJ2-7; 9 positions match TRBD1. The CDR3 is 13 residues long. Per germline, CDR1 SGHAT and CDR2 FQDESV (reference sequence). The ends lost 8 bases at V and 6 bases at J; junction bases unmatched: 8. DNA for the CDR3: TGTGCCAGCGGACAGGGGTCGGAGGGCGAGCAGTACTTC. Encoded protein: CASGQGSEGEQYF.

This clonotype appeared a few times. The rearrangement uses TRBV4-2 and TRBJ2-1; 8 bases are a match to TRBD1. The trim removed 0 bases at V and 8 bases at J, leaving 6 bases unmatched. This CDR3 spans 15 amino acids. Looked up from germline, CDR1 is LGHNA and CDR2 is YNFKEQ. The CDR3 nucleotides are TGTGCCAGCAGCCAAGATCATGCAGGGGGCTATGAGCAGTTCTTC. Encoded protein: CASSQDHAGGYEQFF.

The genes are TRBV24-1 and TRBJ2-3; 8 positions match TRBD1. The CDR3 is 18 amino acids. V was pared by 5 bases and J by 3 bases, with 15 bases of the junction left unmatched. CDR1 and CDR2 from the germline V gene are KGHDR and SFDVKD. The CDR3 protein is CATSGFLEAGGATDTQYF. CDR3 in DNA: TGTGCCACCAGTGGTTTTCTAGAGGCAGGGGGCGCGACAGATACGCAGTATTTT.

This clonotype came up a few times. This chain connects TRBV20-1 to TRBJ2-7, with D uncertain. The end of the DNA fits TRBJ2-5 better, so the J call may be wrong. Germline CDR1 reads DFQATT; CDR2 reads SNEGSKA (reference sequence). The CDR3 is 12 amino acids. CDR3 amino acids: CSARMGAETQYF. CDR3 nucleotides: TGCAGTGCTAGAATGGGCGCGGAGACCCAGTACTTC.

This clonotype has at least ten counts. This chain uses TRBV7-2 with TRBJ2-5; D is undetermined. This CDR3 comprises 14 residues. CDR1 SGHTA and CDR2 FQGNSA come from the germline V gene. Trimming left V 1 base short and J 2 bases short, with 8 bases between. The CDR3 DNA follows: TGTGCCAGCAGCTTAGTAACAAGTCAAGAGACCCAGTACTTC. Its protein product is CASSLVTSQETQYF.

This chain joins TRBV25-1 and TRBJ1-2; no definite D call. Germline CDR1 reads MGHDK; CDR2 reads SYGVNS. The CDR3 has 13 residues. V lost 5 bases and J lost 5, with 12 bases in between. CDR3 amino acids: CASSFDLSYGYTF. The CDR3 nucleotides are TGTGCCAGCAGTTTCGATCTGAGTTATGGCTACACCTTC.

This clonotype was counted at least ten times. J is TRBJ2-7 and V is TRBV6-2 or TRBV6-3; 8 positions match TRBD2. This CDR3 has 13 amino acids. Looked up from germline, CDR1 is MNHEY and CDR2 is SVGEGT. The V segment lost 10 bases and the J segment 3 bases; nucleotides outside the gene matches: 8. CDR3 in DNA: TGTGCCACCCGAATCGGGGGGGGCTACGAGCAGTACTTC. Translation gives CATRIGGGYEQYF.